The rows below give T cell receptor beta chains drawn from one sample of a study of cytomegalovirus exposure and HLA in healthy donors. The method was immunoSEQ multiplex PCR; TCRdb's version includes in-frame clones alone and lacks a portion of them. The data hold around 130,000 clones, with approximately 80% observed a single time. The specimen sequenced was PBMCs. All receptors derive from a man aged 18 to 29 in good health and CMV-seronegative. CDR3s include the opening cysteine and the closing phenylalanine or tryptophan. The D gene is left open where the match is weak. Clone size is shown for a subset of rows, as once, few, many or a class of expanded clone.

D	V	J	size	CDR3	DNA
TRBD1	TRBV6-4	TRBJ2-3	few	CASSGTGGTDTQYF	TGTGCCAGCAGTGGGACAGGGGGCACAGATACGCAGTATTTT
TRBD2	TRBV14	TRBJ2-1	NA	CASSQETSATRSEQFF	TGTGCCAGCAGCCAAGAGACTAGCGCTACCAGGAGTGAGCAGTTCTTC
TRBD2	TRBV30	TRBJ2-3	NA	CAWASGTHNTQYF	TGTGCCTGGGCTAGCGGGACCCACAATACGCAGTATTTT
TRBD1	TRBV28	TRBJ1-1	NA	CAVQGDTEAFF	TGTGCCGTACAGGGGGACACTGAAGCTTTCTTT
NA	TRBV28	TRBJ1-5	NA	CASSLGPVYSNQPQHF	TGTGCCAGCAGCTTGGGGCCGGTCTATAGCAATCAGCCCCAGCATTTT
TRBD2	TRBV6-5	TRBJ2-7	NA	CASRRTLAGGYEQYF	TGTGCCAGCAGACGTACCCTAGCGGGAGGCTACGAGCAGTACTTC
TRBD2	TRBV7-9	TRBJ2-3	NA	CASSSSGRLSTDTQYF	TGTGCCAGCAGCTCTAGCGGGAGGCTATCCACAGATACGCAGTATTTT
NA	TRBV6-4	TRBJ2-3	NA	CASSQPGADTQYF	TGTGCCAGCAGTCAGCCGGGAGCGGATACGCAGTATTTT
NA	TRBV5-6	TRBJ2-7	NA	CASSFPSSYEQYF	TGTGCCAGCAGCTTTCCCAGCTCCTACGAGCAGTACTTC
NA	TRBV6-5	TRBJ2-7	NA	CATSQGLPLLGEQYF	TGTGCCACCTCCCAGGGCCTTCCTCTATTGGGGGAGCAGTACTTC
TRBD1	TRBV18	TRBJ1-1	NA	CASSPLGQGRNTEAFF	TGTGCCAGCTCACCACTGGGACAGGGAAGGAACACTGAAGCTTTCTTT
TRBD1	TRBV7-9	TRBJ1-5	few	CASSWGQGDNQPQHF	TGTGCCAGCAGCTGGGGACAGGGGGACAATCAGCCCCAGCATTTT
TRBD1	TRBV29-1	TRBJ1-2	NA	CSAADREEGYTF	TGCAGCGCCGCGGACAGGGAAGAGGGCTACACCTTC
TRBD2	TRBV6-5	TRBJ2-5	NA	CASSYSGGTGGETQYF	TGTGCCAGCAGTTACTCGGGGGGGACGGGCGGAGAGACCCAGTACTTC
TRBD1	TRBV28	TRBJ1-4	NA	CASRQNTGEVF	TGTGCCAGCAGACAAAACACAGGGGAGGTTTTT
NA	TRBV6-1	TRBJ1-3	NA	CASRVQEAGNTIYF	TGTGCCAGCAGGGTTCAGGAAGCTGGAAACACCATATATTTT
TRBD2	TRBV11-2	TRBJ2-5	NA	CASSESLAGGPGTQYF	TGTGCCAGCAGCGAGTCACTAGCGGGAGGGCCGGGGACCCAGTACTTC